The 23 T cell receptor beta chains below all came from one sample that was sequenced in a study of blood T cell repertoires in COVID-19. Clones were read by immunoSEQ multiplex PCR, and TCRdb kept only the in-frame ones, dropping some. The sample carries about 240,000 clones, about 89% recorded once. Material for sequencing was PBMCs or T cells enriched from blood (not recorded which). These TCRs come from a woman in her 30s who had recovered from COVID-19.

This clone was counted a few times. V and J are TRBV27 and TRBJ2-1; a possible D gene is TRBD2 (6 bases). The CDR3 totals 15 residues. Germline lookup yields CDR1 MNHEY and CDR2 SMNVEV (reference sequence). Trimming cost V 3 bases and J 2 bases, with 11 bases left between them. CDR3 protein: CASSFDGSPYNEQFF. Written as DNA, the CDR3 is TGTGCCAGCAGTTTTGACGGGAGTCCCTACAATGAGCAGTTCTTC.

This chain uses TRBV7-9 with TRBJ2-7, with TRBD1 matching 7 bases. Trimming removed 1 base from V and 3 bases from J; junction bases left unmatched: 6. This CDR3 is 15 amino acids long. Germline V gene lookup returns CDR1 SEHNR and CDR2 FQNEAQ (reference sequence). The CDR3 spells CASSLVLTGVYEQYF. The CDR3, as DNA: TGTGCCAGCAGCTTAGTTCTAACAGGGGTCTACGAGCAGTACTTC.

The rearrangement joins TRBV5-5 to TRBJ1-3, with D possibly TRBD1 on 5 matching bases. Trimming removed 2 bases at V and 0 bases at J, with 12 bases between. CDR3 length: 16 residues. CDR1 and CDR2 (germline): SGHKS, YYEKEE (reference sequence). The CDR3 sequence: CASSFKDMGSGNTIYF. The CDR3 DNA is TGTGCCAGCAGCTTTAAGGACATGGGCTCTGGAAACACCATATATTTT.

V and J are TRBV29-1 and TRBJ1-5; TRBD1 might be the D (6 bases). Germline loops: CDR1 SQVTM, CDR2 ANQGSEA. This CDR3 is 14 amino acids long. The V gene lost 6 bases and the J gene lost 2 bases, with 14 bases spanning the gap. The CDR3 is CSVAETGGNQPQHF. CDR3 nucleotides: TGCAGCGTCGCGGAGACAGGCGGCAATCAGCCCCAGCATTTT.

The J gene is TRBJ1-1, the V gene TRBV10-3, with 7 bases matching TRBD1. Germline V gives CDR1 ENHRY, CDR2 SYGVKD. The CDR3 sequence is 16 residues long. Trimming at V came to 7 bases and at J to 0 bases, leaving 11 bases not matched to a gene. DNA for the CDR3: TGTGCCATCACAGAAGATCCTGGGACAGTGAACACTGAAGCTTTCTTT. This gives the protein CAITEDPGTVNTEAFF.

The V and J genes are TRBV7-2 and TRBJ2-3, with TRBD1 matching 7 bases. The CDR3 is made up of 15 amino acids. V shed 5 bases, J shed 2 bases, and the junction held 7 bases outside the gene matches. Germline CDR1 and CDR2: SGHTA and FQGNSA. The chain's CDR3 is CASSHRTGLTDTQYF. DNA of the CDR3: TGTGCCAGCAGCCACCGGACAGGCCTCACAGATACGCAGTATTTT.

This clone was picked up one time. The chain's CDR3 is CATSDLTRGLNGELFF. The CDR3 coding sequence is TGTGCCACCAGTGATTTGACCAGGGGCCTTAACGGGGAGCTGTTTTTT. The chain recombines TRBV24-1 with TRBJ2-2; perhaps TRBD1 as D (6 bases). The V gene's germline CDR1 is KGHDR and CDR2 SFDVKD. This CDR3 comprises 16 residues. V gave up 0 bases and J gave up 7 bases, with 14 bases separating them.

The chain couples TRBV29-1 to TRBJ1-1; D unclear. Germline lookup yields CDR1 SQVTM and CDR2 ANQGSEA. Trimming cost V 7 bases and J 3 bases, with 18 bases left between them. The CDR3 has 14 residues. CDR3 nucleotide sequence: TGCAGCGGTGTGCCACACGGGTTTTACACTGAAGCTTTCTTT. It encodes CSGVPHGFYTEAFF.

The CDR3: CASTAVANSPLHF. The CDR3, as DNA: TGTGCCAGCACCGCGGTCGCTAATTCACCCCTCCACTTT. The gene calls are TRBV27 and TRBJ1-6; D unresolved. Germline V gene lookup returns CDR1 MNHEY and CDR2 SMNVEV (reference sequence). The length of the CDR3 is 13 residues. With 7 bases removed from V and 6 bases from J, the gap between germline ends came to 10 bases.

V gene TRBV9 combines with J gene TRBJ1-3, with 12 bases that match TRBD1. The CDR3 contains 17 residues. V trimming: 3 bases; J trimming: 0 bases; junction bases outside the gene matches: 4. Looked up from germline, CDR1 is SGDLS and CDR2 is YYNGEE. DNA of the CDR3: TGTGCCAGCAGCGGAGGGACAGGGGGCCTCTCTGGAAACACCATATATTTT. It codes for CASSGGTGGLSGNTIYF.

The chain couples TRBV13 to TRBJ1-1; 11 bases fit TRBD1. The germline V gene encodes CDR1 PRHDT and CDR2 FYEKMQ (reference sequence). The CDR3 contains 14 residues. V lost 3 bases, J lost 5 bases, and 2 bases stayed unmatched. The CDR3 loop reads CASSLGQGETEAFF. The CDR3 nucleotides read TGTGCCAGCAGCTTGGGACAGGGGGAAACTGAAGCTTTCTTT.

The V and J genes are TRBV4-1 and TRBJ1-2, with TRBD1 identical over 7 bases. J gave up 2 bases and V 2 bases, and 5 bases lay outside the gene matches. The CDR3 extends over 15 amino acids. Germline V gene sequence: CDR1 MGHRA, CDR2 YSYEKL. CDR3 sequence (DNA): TGCGCCAGCAGCCAATCCGGGACAGACAACTATGGCTACACCTTC. It translates to CASSQSGTDNYGYTF.

The chain joins TRBV18 to TRBJ1-1; tentative D call: TRBD1 (5 bases). V was trimmed by 2 bases and J by 4 bases, leaving 11 bases between them. CDR1 is KGHSH, CDR2 LQKENI, per germline. The CDR3 has 14 amino acids. The CDR3 DNA sequence: TGTGCCAGCTCACCAGCGACAGAGGTCACTGAAGCTTTCTTT. As protein: CASSPATEVTEAFF.

The chain carries TRBV5-6 and TRBJ1-2; D not certain. V was shortened by 4 bases and J by 1 base, with 11 bases between the two germline ends. The CDR3 consists of 14 residues. CDR1 and CDR2 (germline): SGHDT, YYEEEE. For the CDR3, the DNA is TGTGCCAGCAGCATATCACAGAATAACTATGGCTACACCTTC. Translating gives CASSISQNNYGYTF. The entire variable domain, with the rest obtained from reference TRBV5-6 and TRBJ1-2, is as follows: DAGVTQSPTHLIKTRGQQVTLRCSPKSGHDTVSWYQQALGQGPQFIFQYYEEEERQRGNFPDRFSGHQFPNYSSELNVNALLLGDSALYLCASSISQNNYGYTFGSGTRLTVV.

The chain employs TRBV2 and TRBJ1-2; a weak D match, TRBD1 (6 bases). V gave up 4 bases and J gave up 6 bases, with 18 bases separating them. Looked up from germline, CDR1 is SNHLY and CDR2 is FYNNEI. CDR3 length: 15 amino acids. CDR3 nucleotide sequence: TGTGCCAGCAGTGTCCTAGGGGGGGGTCTTCATGGCTACACCTTC. It specifies CASSVLGGGLHGYTF.

This clone turned up a few times. The chain combines TRBV28 with TRBJ1-4; 7 bases match TRBD1. Germline assignment: CDR1 MDHEN and CDR2 SYDVKM. The CDR3 runs to 15 residues. The trim removed 6 bases at V and 2 bases at J, leaving 6 bases unmatched. DNA for the CDR3: TGTGCCAGCAGCCCCGACAGGGTTACTAATGAAAAACTGTTTTTT. Protein product: CASSPDRVTNEKLFF.

The CDR3 DNA is TGTGCCTGGAGTGTGAGTGGGCCTTACGAGCAGTACTTC. It is translated as CAWSVSGPYEQYF. The chain has TRBV30 and TRBJ2-7; D uncertain. CDR3 length equals 13 residues. Germline V gene lookup returns CDR1 GTSNPN and CDR2 SVGIG (reference sequence). Trimming took 0 bases from V and 4 from J, leaving 10 bases between them.

V is TRBV5-5 and J is TRBJ1-3; possibly TRBD1 for D (5 bases). The CDR3 sequence is 18 residues long. Per germline, CDR1 SGHKS and CDR2 YYEKEE (reference sequence). Between the trimmed V and J ends, which lost 5 bases and 3 bases, there was a span of 24 bases. CDR3 nucleotide sequence: TGTGCCAGCAGTTCTCCCGGGACGGGGGATAAAATTGGAAACACCATATATTTT. Translation gives CASSSPGTGDKIGNTIYF.

The J gene is TRBJ2-7, the V gene TRBV19; 7 bases match TRBD2. CDR3 length: 14 residues. After removal of 7 bases from V and 4 bases from J, the junction contained 10 bases not matched to a gene. Per the germline V gene, CDR1 is LNHDA and CDR2 is SQIVND (reference sequence). DNA for the CDR3: TGTGCCAGTACCGCGAAAGCGGGGACTTACGAGCAGTACTTC. Amino acids: CASTAKAGTYEQYF.

The V gene is TRBV18, the J gene TRBJ2-1; the match to TRBD2 covers 9 bases. The V gene's germline CDR1 is KGHSH and CDR2 LQKENI. Losses at the gene ends were 0 bases for V and 6 bases for J; bases not matched to a gene: 9. The CDR3 contains 17 residues. This CDR3 reads CASSPPIAREGTNEQFF. The DNA for the CDR3 is TGTGCCAGCTCACCACCGATTGCGCGGGAGGGGACCAATGAGCAGTTCTTC.

The rearrangement links TRBV18 to TRBJ1-1, with TRBD1 as a possible D gene (6 bases). V shed 6 bases and J shed 0 bases, with 11 bases lying between them. CDR1 and CDR2 (germline): KGHSH, LQKENI. The CDR3 loop spans 14 amino acids. The CDR3 reads CASSPGQMNTEAFF. CDR3 in DNA: TGTGCCAGCTCCCCCGGACAGATGAACACTGAAGCTTTCTTT.

The chain carries TRBV4-1 and TRBJ1-1; a weak D match, TRBD1 (5 bases). V gave up 0 bases and J gave up 1 base, with 12 bases separating them. There are 16 residues in the CDR3. The germline CDR1 and CDR2 sequences are MGHRA and YSYEKL. This chain's CDR3 is CASSQDPAQGNTEAFF. The CDR3 DNA follows: TGCGCCAGCAGCCAAGATCCTGCCCAGGGGAACACTGAAGCTTTCTTT.

This clone was recorded only once. The chain employs TRBV9 and TRBJ2-5, with 12 positions matching TRBD2. Germline loops: CDR1 SGDLS, CDR2 YYNGEE. This CDR3 contains 15 residues. V lost 3 bases to trimming and J lost 5 bases; unmatched junction nucleotides: 5. CDR3 sequence reads: CASSARLAGVETQYF. The CDR3 DNA is TGTGCCAGCAGCGCTCGACTAGCGGGAGTGGAGACCCAGTACTTC.